This T cell receptor (beta chain) was captured in a study of T cell changes during pregnancy in multiple sclerosis. The data were produced by immunoSEQ multiplex PCR, yet TCRdb's version contains in-frame clones alone and is incomplete. The data show some 80,000 clones, about 90% seen once. V was cut by 4 bases and J by 7 bases, with 14 bases left in between. The CDR3 is made up of 14 amino acids. Germline-derived CDR1 and CDR2 are SNHLY and FYNNEI. This clonotype originated in a female donor with multiple sclerosis, enrolled in a pregnancy study. The J gene is TRBJ2-1, the V gene TRBV2, with D maybe TRBD2 (5 bases). Material: peripheral blood, obtained before pregnancy. The CDR3 DNA sequence: TGTGCCAGCAGTGCTACTGGACTGCTTAATGAGCAGTTCTTC. Protein product: CASSATGLLNEQFF.